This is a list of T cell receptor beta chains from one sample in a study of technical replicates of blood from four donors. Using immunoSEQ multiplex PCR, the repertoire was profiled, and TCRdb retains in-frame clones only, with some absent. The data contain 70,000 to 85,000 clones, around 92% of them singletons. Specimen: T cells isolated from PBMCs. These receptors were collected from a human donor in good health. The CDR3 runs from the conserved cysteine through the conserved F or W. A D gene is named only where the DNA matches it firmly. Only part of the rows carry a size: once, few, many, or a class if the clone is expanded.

cdr3_nt: TGTGCCAGCAGCTTCTCAGGGTATGATCAGCCCCAGCATTTT; cdr3_aa: CASSFSGYDQPQHF; d_call: NA; clone_size: NA; v_call: TRBV7-9; j_call: TRBJ1-5; cdr3_length: 14
cdr3_nt: TGTGCCTTCAGCAGCCGGGACAGTCCCTACGAGCAGTACTTC; cdr3_aa: CAFSSRDSPYEQYF; d_call: TRBD1; clone_size: NA; v_call: TRBV5-4; j_call: TRBJ2-7; cdr3_length: 14
cdr3_nt: TGTGCCAGCAGCTTCGAGGGGGCCCGGGGCAATCAGCCCCAGCATTTT; cdr3_aa: CASSFEGARGNQPQHF; d_call: TRBD1; clone_size: NA; v_call: TRBV7-2; j_call: TRBJ1-5; cdr3_length: 16
cdr3_nt: TGTGCCAGTAGTAGGACAGGGTTTTTGGGGGAGACCCAGTACTTC; cdr3_aa: CASSRTGFLGETQYF; d_call: TRBD1; clone_size: NA; v_call: TRBV19; j_call: TRBJ2-5; cdr3_length: 15
cdr3_nt: TGTGCCAGCCGTAGACACCCCCAGGGCAATCAGCCCCAGCATTTT; cdr3_aa: CASRRHPQGNQPQHF; d_call: NA; clone_size: NA; v_call: TRBV6-5; j_call: TRBJ1-5; cdr3_length: 15
cdr3_nt: TGTGCCAGCAGCTTAGGACAGGTTTCCTCATCACCCCTCCACTTT; cdr3_aa: CASSLGQVSSSPLHF; d_call: NA; clone_size: NA; v_call: TRBV7-8; j_call: TRBJ1-6; cdr3_length: 15
cdr3_nt: TGTGCCAGCAGTTACAGCAGGGGGGCTGGCTACACCTTC; cdr3_aa: CASSYSRGAGYTF; d_call: TRBD1; clone_size: NA; v_call: TRBV6-5; j_call: TRBJ1-2; cdr3_length: 13
cdr3_nt: TGTGCCAGCCGATACACAGGGCTGAACACTGAAGCTTTCTTT; cdr3_aa: CASRYTGLNTEAFF; d_call: NA; clone_size: NA; v_call: TRBV6-5; j_call: TRBJ1-1; cdr3_length: 14
cdr3_nt: TGTGCCAGCAGCTTGAAGACAAGTGGGTGGCTGTTTTTT; cdr3_aa: CASSLKTSGWLFF; d_call: NA; clone_size: NA; v_call: TRBV5-6; j_call: TRBJ2-2; cdr3_length: 13
cdr3_nt: TGTGCCAGCAGTTCCACGGGGAACTATGGCTACACCTTC; cdr3_aa: CASSSTGNYGYTF; d_call: NA; clone_size: NA; v_call: TRBV14; j_call: TRBJ1-2; cdr3_length: 13
cdr3_nt: TGTGCCAGTGCCTACCGGGTAATCGGGGAAAAACTGTTTTTT; cdr3_aa: CASAYRVIGEKLFF; d_call: NA; clone_size: few; v_call: TRBV19; j_call: TRBJ1-4; cdr3_length: 14
cdr3_nt: TGTGCCAGCAGCTTGGCTCAGGGGTCTATGAACACTGAAGCTTTCTTT; cdr3_aa: CASSLAQGSMNTEAFF; d_call: NA; clone_size: NA; v_call: TRBV5-4; j_call: TRBJ1-1; cdr3_length: 16
cdr3_nt: TGCGCCAGCAGTGAAGTTCTAGCTCGCACAGATACGCAGTATTTT; cdr3_aa: CASSEVLARTDTQYF; d_call: NA; clone_size: NA; v_call: TRBV10-2; j_call: TRBJ2-3; cdr3_length: 15
cdr3_nt: TGTGCCTGGGAAGTAAGAGGGTTGGGCTATGGCTACACCTTC; cdr3_aa: CAWEVRGLGYGYTF; d_call: NA; clone_size: NA; v_call: TRBV30; j_call: TRBJ1-2; cdr3_length: 14
cdr3_nt: TGTGCCAGCAGCCGGACAGGGATTGGGAATGAGCAGTTCTTC; cdr3_aa: CASSRTGIGNEQFF; d_call: TRBD1; clone_size: once; v_call: TRBV6-5; j_call: TRBJ2-1; cdr3_length: 14
cdr3_nt: TGCGCCAGCAGCTTGGCGGGACAGCCGAACACTGAAGCTTTCTTT; cdr3_aa: CASSLAGQPNTEAFF; d_call: TRBD1; clone_size: NA; v_call: TRBV5-1; j_call: TRBJ1-1; cdr3_length: 15
cdr3_nt: TGTGCCAGCAGTGAAGACGGGGGGGGTTCCCTCAAGCAGTTCTTC; cdr3_aa: CASSEDGGGSLKQFF; d_call: TRBD2; clone_size: NA; v_call: TRBV6-1; j_call: TRBJ2-1; cdr3_length: 15
cdr3_nt: TGTGCCTCCCACCCGGGACTAGCTGCCAATGAGCAGTTCTTC; cdr3_aa: CASHPGLAANEQFF; d_call: TRBD2; clone_size: NA; v_call: TRBV30; j_call: TRBJ2-1; cdr3_length: 14
cdr3_nt: TGTGCCAGCAGCTTCGGGAACACTGAAGCTTTCTTT; cdr3_aa: CASSFGNTEAFF; d_call: NA; clone_size: few; v_call: TRBV7-9; j_call: TRBJ1-1; cdr3_length: 12
cdr3_nt: TGTGCCAGCAGCTTAGAAGGGGATGGCTACACCTTC; cdr3_aa: CASSLEGDGYTF; d_call: NA; clone_size: NA; v_call: TRBV11-2; j_call: TRBJ1-2; cdr3_length: 12